This entry is about one T cell receptor beta chain. Its target is unknown. The record originates from a study of cytomegalovirus exposure and HLA in healthy donors. General study results and limits: By HLA locus, TCR association rates varied in a later analysis, with DRB1 showing the most and HLA-C the fewest. For most TCR beta V segments, an earlier analysis put the productive rate at about 87% or about 30% of the time. As a later analysis showed, a missense DCLRE1C variant was linked to trimming of TCR beta V- and J-genes.

Healthy bone marrow donors made up the donor group. PCR was performed using 60 Vbeta and 13 Jbeta primers. This table comes from immunoSEQ multiplex PCR, and its TCRdb copy is limited to in-frame clones, with some not included. The table shows over 60,000 clones, with about four fifths occurring only once. Germline loops: CDR1 SGDLS, CDR2 YYNGEE. V was trimmed by 0 bases and J by 3 bases, leaving 13 bases between them. CDR3 length: 16 residues. The chain employs TRBV9 and TRBJ1-5; tentatively, D is TRBD1 (5 bases). The sequence was obtained from a woman in her 30s in good health and CMV-seronegative. The sequenced sample consisted of PBMCs. The CDR3 sequence: CASSVVVYRNNQPQHF. In nucleotides, the CDR3 is TGTGCCAGCAGCGTAGTTGTTTACAGGAACAATCAGCCCCAGCATTTT. Filled out from reference TRBV9 and TRBJ1-5, the complete variable domain reads DSGVTQTPKHLITATGQRVTLRCSPRSGDLSVYWYQQSLDQGLQFLIQYYNGEERAKGNILERFSAQQFPDLHSELNLSSLELGDSALYFCASSVVVYRNNQPQHFGDGTRLSIL.